What follows are 8 T cell receptor beta chains derived from one specimen sequenced in a study of CD8 T cells in ankylosing spondylitis. One entry per CDR3 protein, called by TCRdb with MiXCR from the 5' RACE reads. Among 250,000 to 350,000 distinct CDR3 sequences, about 20% were seen once, and the ten largest hold about 3.7%. The source material was blood, either unsorted or a sorted T cell fraction (not recorded which). The receptor source for this set is a female donor with ankylosing spondylitis or in good health (not recorded which).

This chain connects TRBV7-2 to TRBJ2-6; D gene ambiguous. The germline V gene encodes CDR1 SGHTA and CDR2 FQGNSA. V shed 3 bases and J shed 4 bases, with 7 bases lying between them. The CDR3 loop spans 14 amino acids. CDR3 protein: CASSLALGANVLTF. CDR3 DNA: TGTGCCAGCAGCTTGGCGTTAGGGGCCAACGTCCTGACTTTC.

This clonotype was seen a few times. The chain links TRBV28 to TRBJ1-1; possible D gene TRBD1, 6 bases. Trimming stripped 5 bases from V and 6 bases from J, with 16 bases between. Germline loops: CDR1 MDHEN, CDR2 SYDVKM. The CDR3 consists of 14 residues. The CDR3, as DNA: TGTGCCAGCAGTAATCGGCCCCAGGGGCCTGAAGCTTTCTTT. Translated: CASSNRPQGPEAFF.

The CDR3 loop is CASNKKPNEQFF. DNA of the CDR3: TGTGCCAGCAACAAAAAGCCGAATGAGCAGTTCTTC. The chain uses TRBV6-2 or TRBV6-3 and TRBJ2-1; D is undetermined. The CDR3 has 12 amino acids. V was clipped by 7 bases and J by 7 bases, with 11 bases between them. Per germline, CDR1 MNHEY and CDR2 SVGEGT.

In its sample, this clonotype was seen a few times. J is TRBJ2-3 and V is TRBV27; a possible D gene is TRBD2 (6 bases). Trimming shortened V by 2 bases and J by 5 bases, and 17 bases separated the two germline ends. The V gene's germline CDR1 is MNHEY and CDR2 SMNVEV (reference sequence). The CDR3 runs to 16 residues. DNA for the CDR3: TGTGCCAGCAGTTTAAGGAGGGTGGCAATCAGAGATACGCAGTATTTT. Translated, it gives CASSLRRVAIRDTQYF.

In its sample, this clonotype was seen many times. The genes are TRBV20-1 and TRBJ1-3; D may be TRBD1 (6 bases). The CDR3 totals 15 residues. CDR1 and CDR2 (germline): DFQATT, SNEGSKA (reference sequence). V was pared by 6 bases and J by 3 bases, with 18 bases between. This chain's CDR3 is CSARTLTGFGNTIYF. DNA of the CDR3: TGCAGTGCCCGCACCCTTACAGGGTTTGGAAACACCATATATTTT.

V is TRBV29-1 and J is TRBJ2-5, with no clear D. Trimming took 7 bases from V and 3 from J, leaving 15 bases between them. Germline-derived CDR1 and CDR2 are SQVTM and ANQGSEA. The CDR3 consists of 13 residues. The CDR3: CSAWPTPKETQYF. CDR3 bases: TGCAGCGCCTGGCCTACACCAAAAGAGACCCAGTACTTC.

This clonotype was observed once. The chain links TRBV6-2 or TRBV6-3 to TRBJ1-5; 7 bases fit TRBD1. Germline values: CDR1 MNHEY, CDR2 SVGEGT. The CDR3 runs 14 residues. V shed 8 bases and J 3 bases; nucleotides not matched to a gene: 7. CDR3 loop: CASRDRDPNQPQHF. DNA of the CDR3: TGTGCCAGCCGCGACAGGGACCCCAATCAGCCCCAGCATTTT.

V usage is TRBV20-1 and J usage is TRBJ2-1; D is unclear. From germline, CDR1 is DFQATT and CDR2 SNEGSKA (reference sequence). CDR3 length: 14 amino acids. The ends were cut back, 2 bases at V and 0 bases at J, with 8 bases in the middle. The CDR3 nucleotides read TGCAGTGCTAGAAGGGCTAGCTCCTACAATGAGCAGTTCTTC. Its translation: CSARRASSYNEQFF.